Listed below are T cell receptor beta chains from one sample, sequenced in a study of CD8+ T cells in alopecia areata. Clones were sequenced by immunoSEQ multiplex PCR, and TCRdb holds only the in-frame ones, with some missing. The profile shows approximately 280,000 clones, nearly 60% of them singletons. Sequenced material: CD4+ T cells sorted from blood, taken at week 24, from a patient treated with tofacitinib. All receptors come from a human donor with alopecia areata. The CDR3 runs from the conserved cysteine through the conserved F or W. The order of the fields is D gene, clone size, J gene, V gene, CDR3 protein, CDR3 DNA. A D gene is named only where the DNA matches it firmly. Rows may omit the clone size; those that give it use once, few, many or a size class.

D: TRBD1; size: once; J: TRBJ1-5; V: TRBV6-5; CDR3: CASSAGGNQPQHF; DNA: TGTGCCAGCAGTGCAGGGGGTAATCAGCCCCAGCATTTT
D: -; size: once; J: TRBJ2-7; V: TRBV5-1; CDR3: CASSRGDPSSYEQYF; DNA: TGCGCCAGCAGCCGAGGAGACCCGAGCTCCTACGAGCAGTACTTC
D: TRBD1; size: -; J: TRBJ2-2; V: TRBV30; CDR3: CAWSVLDRGTGELFF; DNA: TGTGCCTGGAGTGTATTGGACAGGGGGACCGGGGAGCTGTTTTTT
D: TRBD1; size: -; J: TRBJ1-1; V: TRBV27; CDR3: CASSSRTGEEAFF; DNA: TGTGCCAGCAGTTCTCGGACAGGGGAAGAAGCTTTCTTT
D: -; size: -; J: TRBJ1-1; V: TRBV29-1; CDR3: CSVEGAKAPEAFF; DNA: TGCAGCGTTGAGGGGGCTAAAGCCCCTGAAGCTTTCTTT
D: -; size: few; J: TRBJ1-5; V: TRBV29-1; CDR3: CSVESGGIGQPQHF; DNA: TGCAGCGTTGAATCGGGGGGTATTGGTCAGCCCCAGCATTTT
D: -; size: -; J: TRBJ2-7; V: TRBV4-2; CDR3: CASSLSFEYPEQYF; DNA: TGTGCCAGCAGCCTCTCTTTTGAATACCCCGAGCAGTACTTC
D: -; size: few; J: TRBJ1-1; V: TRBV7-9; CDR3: CASSFLGQSEAFF; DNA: TGTGCCAGCAGCTTTCTAGGACAGTCTGAAGCTTTCTTT
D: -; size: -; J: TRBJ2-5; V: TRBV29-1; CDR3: CSVDPAGTQYF; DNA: TGCAGCGTTGATCCAGCGGGGACCCAGTACTTC
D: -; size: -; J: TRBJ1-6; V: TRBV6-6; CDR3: CASTSNSPLHF; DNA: TGTGCCAGCACCTCGAATTCACCCCTCCACTTT
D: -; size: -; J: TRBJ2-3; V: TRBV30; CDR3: CAWSVRSGGADTQYF; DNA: TGTGCCTGGAGTGTACGGTCGGGGGGCGCAGATACGCAGTATTTT
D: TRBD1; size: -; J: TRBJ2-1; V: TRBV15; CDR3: CATSTDRGRNEQFF; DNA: TGTGCCACCTCCACCGACAGGGGGCGAAATGAGCAGTTCTTC
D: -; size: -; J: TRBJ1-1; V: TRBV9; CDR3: CASSVDQEVTEAFF; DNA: TGTGCCAGCAGCGTAGATCAGGAAGTCACTGAAGCTTTCTTT
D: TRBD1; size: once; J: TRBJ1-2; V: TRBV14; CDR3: CASSQDWGQGSIGYTF; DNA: TGTGCCAGCAGCCAAGACTGGGGACAGGGTTCCATAGGCTACACCTTC
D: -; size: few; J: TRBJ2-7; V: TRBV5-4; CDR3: CASSLGPDTYEQYF; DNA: TGTGCCAGCAGCTTGGGGCCGGACACCTACGAGCAGTACTTC
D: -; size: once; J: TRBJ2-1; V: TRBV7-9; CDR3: CASSPSPVRGNEQFF; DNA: TGTGCCAGCAGCCCCTCGCCCGTCCGTGGTAATGAGCAGTTCTTC
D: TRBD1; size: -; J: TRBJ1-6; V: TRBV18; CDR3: CASSPPNRGQNSPLHF; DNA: TGTGCCAGCTCACCACCGAACAGGGGGCAAAATTCACCCCTCCACTTT
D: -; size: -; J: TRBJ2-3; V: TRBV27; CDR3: CASTHTGGGPDTQYF; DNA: TGTGCCAGCACCCATACAGGGGGAGGGCCAGATACGCAGTATTTT
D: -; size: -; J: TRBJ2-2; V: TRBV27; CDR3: CASSRIGGARPGELFF; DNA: TGTGCCAGCAGCAGAATAGGGGGGGCGAGACCCGGGGAGCTGTTTTTT
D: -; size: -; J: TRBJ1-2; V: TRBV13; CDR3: CASSSRGGGYTF; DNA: TGTGCCAGCAGCTCCAGGGGAGGAGGCTACACCTTC
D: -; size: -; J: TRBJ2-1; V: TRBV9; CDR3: CASSGGDRYNEQFF; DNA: TGTGCCAGCAGCGGGGGTGACAGATACAATGAGCAGTTCTTC
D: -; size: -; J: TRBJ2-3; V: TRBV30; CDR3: CAWSPNGGGDTQYF; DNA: TGTGCCTGGAGTCCCAACGGGGGTGGAGATACGCAGTATTTT
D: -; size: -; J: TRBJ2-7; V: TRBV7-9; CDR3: CASSPGLGEQYF; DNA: TGTGCCAGCAGCCCCGGACTGGGGGAGCAGTACTTC
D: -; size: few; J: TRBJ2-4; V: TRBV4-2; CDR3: CASSQEGAKNIQYF; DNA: TGTGCCAGCAGCCAAGAGGGGGCCAAAAACATTCAGTACTTC
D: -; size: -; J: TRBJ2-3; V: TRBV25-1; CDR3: CASSSDSSPTDTQYF; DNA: TGTGCCAGCAGCTCGGACAGCTCGCCCACAGATACGCAGTATTTT
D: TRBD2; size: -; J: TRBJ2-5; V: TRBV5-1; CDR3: CASSLWTSGANQETQYF; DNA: TGCGCCAGCAGCTTATGGACTAGCGGGGCCAACCAAGAGACCCAGTACTTC
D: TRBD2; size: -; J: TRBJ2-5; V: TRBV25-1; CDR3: CASSPPGGLATQYF; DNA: TGTGCCAGCAGCCCCCCGGGAGGTCTGGCGACCCAGTACTTC
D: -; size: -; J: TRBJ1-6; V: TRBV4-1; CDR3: CASSQGRGDSPLHF; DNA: TGCGCCAGCAGCCAAGGGAGGGGTGATTCACCCCTCCACTTT
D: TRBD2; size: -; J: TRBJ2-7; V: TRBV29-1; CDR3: CSVPGLAGYEQYF; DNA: TGCAGCGTTCCGGGACTAGCGGGTTACGAGCAGTACTTC
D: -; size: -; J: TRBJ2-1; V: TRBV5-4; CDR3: CASSFSRYPNNEQFF; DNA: TGTGCCAGCAGCTTCTCTAGGTACCCAAACAATGAGCAGTTCTTC
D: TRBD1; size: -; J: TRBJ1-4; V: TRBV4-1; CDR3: CASSQATGEENEKLFF; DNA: TGCGCCAGCAGCCAGGCAACAGGGGAAGAGAATGAAAAACTGTTTTTT
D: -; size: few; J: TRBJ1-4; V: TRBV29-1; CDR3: CSVQEEKLFF; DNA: TGCAGCGTACAGGAGGAAAAACTGTTTTTT
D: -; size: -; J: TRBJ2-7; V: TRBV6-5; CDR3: CASRTRQAPREQYF; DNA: TGTGCCAGCAGGACGAGACAGGCTCCTCGGGAGCAGTACTTC
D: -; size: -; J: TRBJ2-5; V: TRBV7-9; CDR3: CASSPRQFQGSSQETQYF; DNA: TGTGCCAGCAGCCCTAGACAGTTTCAGGGGTCTTCCCAAGAGACCCAGTACTTC
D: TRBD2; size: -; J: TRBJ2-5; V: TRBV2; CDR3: CASLTSELKETQYF; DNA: TGTGCCAGTTTAACTAGCGAATTAAAAGAGACCCAGTACTTC
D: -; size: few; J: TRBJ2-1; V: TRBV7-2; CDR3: CASSLVAWGNEQFF; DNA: TGTGCCAGCAGCTTAGTAGCGTGGGGCAATGAGCAGTTCTTC